This paragraph covers one TCR beta chain sequence. This record comes from a study of blood T cell repertoires in COVID-19. Whole-study context: Sites across the United States, Italy and Spain contributed samples from acute and convalescent COVID-19.

Assay used: immunoSEQ multiplex PCR; TCRdb lists only in-frame clones, some missing. The sample carries about 280,000 clones, around 90% recorded once. The CDR3 sequence is 15 residues long. Germline-derived CDR1 and CDR2 are LGHNA and YSLEER. The ends lost 1 base at V and 6 bases at J; junction bases unmatched: 1. The rearrangement joins TRBV4-3 to TRBJ1-6; 9 bases are shared with TRBD1. The sequence came from a man younger than 30 with active or convalescent COVID-19. Sequenced sample: peripheral blood. Here the CDR3 DNA reads TGCGCCAGCAGCCAAGGGACAGGGGTTAATTCACCCCTCCACTTT. Protein sequence: CASSQGTGVNSPLHF.